This TCR beta chain was sequenced in a study of lymphopenia after photon versus proton radiotherapy. V gave up 7 bases and J gave up 2 bases, with 20 bases separating them. The V gene's germline CDR1 is SNHLY and CDR2 FYNNEI. The CDR3 has 16 amino acids. Overall study findings and caveats: Survival link was tested only in deceased patients; proton benefit remains a possibility. Photon-treated patients lost naive T cells and TCR diversity; proton-treated stayed stable. A bigger post-nadir fall in TCR diversity correlated inversely with survival time in deceased patients. Oligoclonal CD8+ Temra expansion after nadir drove photon patients' diversity drop.

Worth noting for this clone: As yet, its antigen is unknown.

Sequencing was performed with immunoSEQ multiplex PCR; in TCRdb, only in-frame clones are kept and a portion is missing. The sample records 70,000 or so clones, 92% being singletons. The sequence was collected from a woman aged 40 to 50 with cholangiocarcinoma. The V gene is TRBV2, the J gene TRBJ1-1; tentative D call: TRBD1 (5 bases). This specimen was peripheral blood, taken from a patient treated with photon-based radiotherapy. CDR3 residues: CASKITGGRGNTEAFF. The CDR3 DNA is TGTGCCAGCAAGATCACGGGCGGGAGGGGTAACACTGAAGCTTTCTTT.